This TCR beta chain appears in the sequencing data of a study of blood T cell repertoires in COVID-19. This clone was seen only a few times. Assay used: immunoSEQ multiplex PCR; TCRdb lists only in-frame clones, some missing. The sample has 150,000 to 200,000 clones; over 80% are singletons. Seattle's cohort entered during active infection and was followed longitudinally. Germline loops: CDR1 LNHNV, CDR2 YYDKDF (reference sequence). Trimming took off 1 base at V and 4 bases at J, with 16 bases between the two ends. The CDR3 loop spans 16 amino acids. This sequence was found in a woman in her 70s with COVID-19, enrolled during active disease. The chain uses TRBV15 and TRBJ1-1; D is undetermined. Sequencing input: peripheral blood. The chain's CDR3 is CATSRGPLASGTEAFF. Here the CDR3 DNA reads TGTGCCACCAGCAGAGGCCCCCTTGCGTCAGGCACTGAAGCTTTCTTT.